These 7 T cell receptor beta chains originate from one sample sequenced in a study of monozygotic twins with inflammatory bowel disease. TCRdb re-analyzed the 5' RACE reads; it lists each CDR3 protein once, without DNA. The sample has approximately 390,000 distinct CDR3 sequences. The sample was blood. The receptors were sampled from a human donor with ulcerative colitis or Crohn's disease, or a healthy co-twin of an affected twin (not recorded which).

CDR3 amino acids: CASSQAPHPSGQGTQYF. V usage is TRBV3-1 and J usage is TRBJ2-5; the TCRdb D gene call, TRBD2, has no DNA to confirm it. The germline gives CDR1 LGHDT, CDR2 YNNKEL (reference sequence). The CDR3 totals 17 residues.

This rearrangement joins TRBV7-9 to TRBJ1-2; the D call from TCRdb, TRBD1, cannot be confirmed without DNA. The CDR3 is made up of 14 amino acids. From germline, CDR1 is SEHNR and CDR2 FQNEAQ (reference sequence). The CDR3 sequence: CASSLRGTLYGYTF.

This chain connects TRBV5-1 to TRBJ2-5. The CDR3 extends over 15 amino acids. Germline CDR1 is SGHRS and CDR2 is YFSETQ. CDR3 sequence reads: CASSSRSRLQETQYF.

The chain combines TRBV7-2 with TRBJ2-7; TCRdb's D gene call, TRBD1, goes unchecked for lack of DNA. This CDR3 is built from 14 residues. Germline CDR1 and CDR2: SGHTA and FQGNSA. Here the CDR3 reads CASSRKPTGYEQYF.

V gene TRBV29-1 combines with J gene TRBJ2-3. The CDR3 is 12 residues long. CDR1 is SQVTM and CDR2 is ANQGSEA in the germline V gene. The CDR3 loop is CSVEDGTDTQYF.

The chain couples TRBV2 to TRBJ1-2; TCRdb's D gene call, TRBD1, goes unchecked for lack of DNA. There are 14 residues in the CDR3. Germline V gene lookup returns CDR1 SNHLY and CDR2 FYNNEI. CDR3 amino acids: CASRGPGLHHGYTF.

The chain combines TRBV7-9 with TRBJ1-1; TCRdb names TRBD1, which stays unverified in the absence of DNA. The CDR3 has 14 residues. Germline V gene data show CDR1 as SEHNR and CDR2 as FQNEAQ (reference sequence). This CDR3 reads CASSPPNTNTEAFF. Full variable domain (outside the CDR3, taken from reference TRBV7-9 and TRBJ1-1): DTGVSQNPRHKITKRGQNVTFRCDPISEHNRLYWYRQTLGQGPEFLTYFQNEAQLEKSRLLSDRFSAERPKGSFSTLEIQRTEQGDSAMYLCASSPPNTNTEAFFGQGTRLTVV.